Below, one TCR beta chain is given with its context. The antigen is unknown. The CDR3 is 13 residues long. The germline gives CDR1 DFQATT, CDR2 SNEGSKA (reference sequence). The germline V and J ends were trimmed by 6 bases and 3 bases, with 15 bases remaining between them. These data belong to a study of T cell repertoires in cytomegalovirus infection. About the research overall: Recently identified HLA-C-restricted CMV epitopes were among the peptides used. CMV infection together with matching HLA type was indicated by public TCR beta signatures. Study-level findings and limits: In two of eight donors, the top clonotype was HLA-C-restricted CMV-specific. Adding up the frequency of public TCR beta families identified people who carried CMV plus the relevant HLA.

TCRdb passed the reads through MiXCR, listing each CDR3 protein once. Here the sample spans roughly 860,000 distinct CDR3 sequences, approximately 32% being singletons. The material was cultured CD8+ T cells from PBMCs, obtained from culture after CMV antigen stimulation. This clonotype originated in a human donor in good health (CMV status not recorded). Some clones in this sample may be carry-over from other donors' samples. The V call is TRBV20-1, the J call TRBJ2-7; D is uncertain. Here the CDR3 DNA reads TGCAGTGCCCCGTCACCGGTCGACTACGAGCAGTACGTC. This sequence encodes CSAPSPVDYEQYV.